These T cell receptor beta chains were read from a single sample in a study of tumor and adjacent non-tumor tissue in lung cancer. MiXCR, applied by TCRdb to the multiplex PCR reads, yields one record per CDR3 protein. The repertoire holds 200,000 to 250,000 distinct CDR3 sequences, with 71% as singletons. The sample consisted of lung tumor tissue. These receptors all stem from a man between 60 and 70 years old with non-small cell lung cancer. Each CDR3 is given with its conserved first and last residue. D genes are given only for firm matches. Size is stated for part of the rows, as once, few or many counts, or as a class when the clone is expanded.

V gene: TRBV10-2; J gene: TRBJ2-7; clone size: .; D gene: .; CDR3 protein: CGSRRLFSYEQYF; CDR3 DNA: TGCGGCAGCAGAAGACTATTTTCCTACGAGCAGTACTTC
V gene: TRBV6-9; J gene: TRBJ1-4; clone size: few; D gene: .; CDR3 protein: CASSYKCASGDEKLFF; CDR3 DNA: TGTGCCAGCAGTTATAAGTGCGCCTCGGGGGATGAAAAACTGTTTTTT
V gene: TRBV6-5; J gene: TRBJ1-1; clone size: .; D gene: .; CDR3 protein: CARSPQRGGNTEAFF; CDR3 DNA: TGTGCCAGAAGTCCCCAAAGGGGAGGGAACACTGAAGCTTTCTTT
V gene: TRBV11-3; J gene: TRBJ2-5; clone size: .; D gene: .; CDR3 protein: CASSLDPGARRAVTQNF; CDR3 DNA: TGTGCCAGCAGTTTAGATCCTGGCGCGAGGAGGGCAGTGACCCAGAACTTC
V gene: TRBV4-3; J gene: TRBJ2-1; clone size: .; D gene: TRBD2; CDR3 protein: CASSQAGTSGHYNEQFF; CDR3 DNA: TGCGCCAGCAGCCAAGCCGGGACTAGCGGGCACTACAATGAGCAGTTCTTC
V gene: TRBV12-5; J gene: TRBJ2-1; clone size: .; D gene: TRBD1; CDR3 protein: CASGSGLGTGGSEQFF; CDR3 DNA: TGTGCTAGTGGTTCGGGGCTGGGTACAGGGGGCAGTGAGCAGTTCTTC
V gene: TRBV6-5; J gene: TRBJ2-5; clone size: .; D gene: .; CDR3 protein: CASKLQGIGQETQYF; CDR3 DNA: TGTGCCAGCAAACTTCAGGGAATAGGGCAAGAGACCCAGTACTTC
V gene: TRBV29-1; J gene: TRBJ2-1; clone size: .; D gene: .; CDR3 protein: CSVPGTVKGNEQFF; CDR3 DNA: TGCAGCGTTCCTGGGACGGTGAAGGGCAATGAGCAGTTCTTC
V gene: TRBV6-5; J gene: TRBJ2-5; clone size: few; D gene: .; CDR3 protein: CASSMTSRGETQYF; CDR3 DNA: TGTGCCAGCAGCATGACGAGTCGCGGGGAGACCCAGTACTTC
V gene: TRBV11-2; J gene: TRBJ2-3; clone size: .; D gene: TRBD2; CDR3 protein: CASNFLAGGTETQYF; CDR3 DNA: TGTGCCAGCAACTTCCTAGCGGGGGGGACAGAAACGCAGTATTTT
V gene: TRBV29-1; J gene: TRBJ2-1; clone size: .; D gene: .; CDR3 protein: CSVPSLGYNEQSF; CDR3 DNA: TGCAGCGTACCTTCTTTAGGATACAATGAGCAGTCCTTC
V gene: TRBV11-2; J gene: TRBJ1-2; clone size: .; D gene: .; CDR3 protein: CANSLDTDRYNYGYTF; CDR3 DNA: TGTGCCAACAGCTTAGATACCGATAGGTATAACTATGGCTACACCTTC
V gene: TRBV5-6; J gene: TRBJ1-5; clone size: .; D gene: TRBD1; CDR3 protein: CASSEGARGNQPQLF; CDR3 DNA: TGTGCCAGCAGCGAGGGGGCGCGGGGCAATCAACCCCAGCTTTTT
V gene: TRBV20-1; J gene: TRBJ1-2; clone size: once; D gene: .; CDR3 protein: CSAREWSGYDYTF; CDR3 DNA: TGCAGTGCTAGAGAATGGAGCGGCTATGACTACACCTTC
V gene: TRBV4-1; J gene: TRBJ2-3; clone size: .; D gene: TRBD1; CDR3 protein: CASSPTRRQGGTDTQYF; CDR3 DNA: TGCGCCAGCAGCCCAACTCGGAGACAGGGAGGCACAGATACGCAGTATTTT
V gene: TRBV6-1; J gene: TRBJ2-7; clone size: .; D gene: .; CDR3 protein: CASSEFSAGWSEQYF; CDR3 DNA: TGTGCCAGCAGTGAATTCTCGGCAGGGTGGTCCGAGCAGTACTTT
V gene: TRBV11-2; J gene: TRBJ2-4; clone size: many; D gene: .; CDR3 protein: CASSARSGLAKNIQYF; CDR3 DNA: TGTGCCAGCAGCGCCCGTAGCGGACTAGCCAAAAACATTCAGTACTTC
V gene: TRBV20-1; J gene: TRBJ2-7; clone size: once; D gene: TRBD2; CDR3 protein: CSTSAVGAGEQYF; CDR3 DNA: TGCAGTACTAGCGCTGTAGGGGCTGGAGAGCAATACTTC
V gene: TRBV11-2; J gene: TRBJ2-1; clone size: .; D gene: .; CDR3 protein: CASSSRGYGCRAYNEQFF; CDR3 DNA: TGTGCCAGCAGCTCCCGAGGTTATGGGTGCCGCGCCTACAATGAGCAGTTCTTC
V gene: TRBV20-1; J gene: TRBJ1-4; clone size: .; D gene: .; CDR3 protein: CSARARFGHEKLYF; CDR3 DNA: TGCAGTGCTAGAGCACGTTTTGGACATGAAAAACTATATTTT
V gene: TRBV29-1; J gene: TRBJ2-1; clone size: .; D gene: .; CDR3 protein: CSVVMFIQLDNEQFF; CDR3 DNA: TGCAGCGTTGTCATGTTCATCCAGTTAGACAATGAGCAGTTCTTC
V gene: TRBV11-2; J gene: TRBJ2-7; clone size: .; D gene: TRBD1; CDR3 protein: CASRSPGQGVMEQYF; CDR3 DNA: TGTGCCAGTAGGTCCCCGGGACAGGGGGTTATGGAGCAGTACTTC
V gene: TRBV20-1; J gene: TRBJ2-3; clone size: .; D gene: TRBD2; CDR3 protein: CNARPASGIDTQCF; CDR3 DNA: TGCAATGCCCGCCCGGCTAGCGGCATAGATACGCAGTGTTTT
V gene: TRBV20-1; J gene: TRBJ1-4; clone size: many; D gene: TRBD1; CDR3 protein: CSATGTALNEKLFF; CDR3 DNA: TGCAGTGCTACAGGGACAGCCCTGAATGAAAAACTGTTTTTT
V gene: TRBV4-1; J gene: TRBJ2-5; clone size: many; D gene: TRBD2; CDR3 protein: CASSQPGGAQETQYF; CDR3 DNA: TGCGCCAGCAGCCAACCCGGGGGGGCCCAAGAGACCCAGTACTTC
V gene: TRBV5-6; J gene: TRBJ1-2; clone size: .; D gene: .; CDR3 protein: CASSLYGCTGYTF; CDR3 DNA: TGTGCCAGCAGCTTGTATGGGTGTACGGGCTACACCTTC
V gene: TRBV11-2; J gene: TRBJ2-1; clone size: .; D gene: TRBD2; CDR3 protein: CASSSSGGFHRNEQVF; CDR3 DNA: TGTGCCAGCAGCTCTAGCGGGGGGTTTCATCGGAATGAGCAGGTCTTC
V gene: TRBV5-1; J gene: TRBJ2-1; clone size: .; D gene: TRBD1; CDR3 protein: CASRVGAGQGYNEQFF; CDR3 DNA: TGCGCCAGCAGGGTAGGGGCGGGACAGGGCTACAATGAGCAGTTCTTC
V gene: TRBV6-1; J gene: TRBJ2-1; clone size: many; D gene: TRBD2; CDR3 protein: CATRPPGLGKDEQFF; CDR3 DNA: TGTGCCACCCGACCCCCGGGACTAGGTAAGGATGAGCAGTTCTTC
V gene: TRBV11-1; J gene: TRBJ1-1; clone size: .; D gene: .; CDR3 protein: CASSLSENTEVFF; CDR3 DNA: TGTGCCAGCAGCTTAAGTGAGAACACTGAAGTTTTCTTT
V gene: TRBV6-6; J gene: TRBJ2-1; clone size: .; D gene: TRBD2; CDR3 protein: CASLAEGINEQLF; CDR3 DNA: TGTGCCAGTCTAGCGGAAGGGATCAATGAGCAGCTCTTC
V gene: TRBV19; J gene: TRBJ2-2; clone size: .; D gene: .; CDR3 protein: CASSILNIGELFF; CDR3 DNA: TGTGCCAGTAGTATTCTGAACATCGGGGAGCTGTTTTTT
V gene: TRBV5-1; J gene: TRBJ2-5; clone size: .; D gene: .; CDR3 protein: CASSLAGITAQETQHF; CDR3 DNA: TGCGCCAGCAGCTTGGCCGGTATAACGGCACAAGAGACCCAGCACTTC
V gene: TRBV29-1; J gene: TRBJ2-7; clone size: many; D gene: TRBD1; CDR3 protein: CSVVTRAGGTYEQYF; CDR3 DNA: TGCAGCGTTGTTACGAGGGCAGGGGGAACCTACGAGCAGTACTTC
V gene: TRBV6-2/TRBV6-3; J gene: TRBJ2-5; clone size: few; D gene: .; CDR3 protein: CASSYSRMAETQYF; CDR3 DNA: TGTGCCAGCAGTTACAGTAGGATGGCAGAGACCCAGTACTTC
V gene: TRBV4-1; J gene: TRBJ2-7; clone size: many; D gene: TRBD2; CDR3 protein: CASSQGTSGSYYEQYF; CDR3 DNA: TGCGCCAGCAGCCAGGGCACTAGCGGGAGTTACTACGAGCAGTACTTC
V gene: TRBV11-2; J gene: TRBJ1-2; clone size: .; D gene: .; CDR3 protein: CASSPGLTHGYTF; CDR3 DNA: TGTGCCAGTAGCCCGGGTCTCACGCATGGCTACACCTTC
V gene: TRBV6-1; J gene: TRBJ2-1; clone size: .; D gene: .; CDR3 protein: CASNWTVNEQFF; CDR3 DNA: TGTGCCAGCAATTGGACTGTGAATGAGCAGTTCTTC
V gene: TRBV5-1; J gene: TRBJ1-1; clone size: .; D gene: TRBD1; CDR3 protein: CASTSGQGGSVPTEAFF; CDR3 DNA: TGTGCCAGCACCTCGGGCCAGGGGGGGAGTGTGCCGACTGAAGCTTTCTTT
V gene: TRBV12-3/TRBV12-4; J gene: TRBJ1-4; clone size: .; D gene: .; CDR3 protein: CASSFPSGKLFF; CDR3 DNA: TGTGCCAGCAGTTTCCCCTCAGGAAAACTGTTTTTT
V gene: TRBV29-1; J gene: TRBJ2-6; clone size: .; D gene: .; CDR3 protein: CSVEDIFGADVLTF; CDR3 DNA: TGCAGCGTTGAGGATATCTTTGGGGCCGACGTCCTGACTTTC
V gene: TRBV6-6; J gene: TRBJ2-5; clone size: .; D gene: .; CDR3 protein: CASSYNIGGVETQYF; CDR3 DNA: TGTGCCAGCAGTTATAACATAGGAGGTGTAGAGACCCAGTACTTC
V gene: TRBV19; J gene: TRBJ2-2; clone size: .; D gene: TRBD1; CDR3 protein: CASSSQTGGFGGELFF; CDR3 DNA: TGTGCTAGTAGCTCCCAGACAGGGGGTTTTGGCGGGGAGCTGTTTTTT
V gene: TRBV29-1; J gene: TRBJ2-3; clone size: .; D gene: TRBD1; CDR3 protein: CSDPRTGGNTQYF; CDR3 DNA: TGCAGCGATCCACGGACAGGAGGAAATACGCAGTATTTT
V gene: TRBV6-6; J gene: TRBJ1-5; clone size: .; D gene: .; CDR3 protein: CAISSRAGEGGLGKQPHHF; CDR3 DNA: TGTGCTATCAGCTCGCGGGCAGGCGAAGGAGGCCTCGGCAAACAGCCCCATCATTTT